A selection of T cell receptor beta chains follows, all from one sample in a study of T cell repertoires in cytomegalovirus infection. TCRdb called the reads again in MiXCR, with one record for every CDR3 protein. The sample carries about 490,000 distinct CDR3 sequences, about 11% recorded once. Sequenced sample: PBMCs. Source of these receptors: a human donor in good health (CMV status not recorded). Some clones in this sample may be carry-over from other donors' samples. Each CDR3 is given with its conserved first and last residue. A D gene is named only where the DNA matches it firmly. Size values are once, few and many counts, or a class for expanded clones, and some rows have none.

size	D	J	V	CDR3	DNA
many	-	TRBJ2-7	TRBV7-3	CASSQDGGSSYEQYF	TGTGCCAGCAGCCAAGACGGTGGCAGCTCCTACGAGCAGTACTTC
many	TRBD2	TRBJ2-1	TRBV7-9	CASSPPYSSGSYNEQFF	TGTGCCAGCAGCCCACCATACTCTAGCGGTTCCTACAATGAGCAGTTCTTC
many	-	TRBJ2-6	TRBV19	CASSGTGFGLSGANVLTF	TGTGCCAGTAGTGGTACAGGGTTCGGTCTCTCTGGGGCCAACGTCCTGACTTTC
many	TRBD2	TRBJ2-3	TRBV7-3	CASSPRTSGRRDTQYF	TGTGCCAGCAGCCCAAGGACTAGCGGGAGGCGGGATACGCAGTATTTT
many	TRBD2	TRBJ2-7	TRBV28	CASNQNAGAYEQYF	TGTGCCAGCAACCAAAATGCGGGGGCCTACGAGCAGTACTTC
-	-	TRBJ1-2	TRBV27	CASSTAPTGNYGYTF	TGTGCCAGCAGTACCGCACCTACAGGAAACTATGGCTACACCTTC
-	-	TRBJ1-5	TRBV27	CASSPRMEFNQPQHF	TGTGCCAGCAGTCCCCGCATGGAATTTAATCAGCCCCAGCATTTT
few	-	TRBJ2-7	TRBV5-6	CASSLATYSYEQYF	TGTGCCAGCAGCTTGGCAACTTACTCCTACGAGCAGTACTTC
-	-	TRBJ2-1	TRBV3-1	CASSQAGAGRLGEQFF	TGTGCCAGCAGCCAAGCGGGGGCGGGACGGCTGGGAGAGCAGTTCTTC
-	TRBD2	TRBJ2-1	TRBV3-1	CASSQERGLAKLDNEQFF	TGTGCCAGCAGCCAGGAGCGGGGGCTAGCGAAGCTTGACAATGAGCAGTTCTTC
many	-	TRBJ2-2	TRBV24-1	CATSRKNTGELFF	TGTGCCACCAGCAGGAAGAACACCGGGGAGCTGTTTTTT
many	-	TRBJ1-1	TRBV7-9	CASSPPTEAFF	TGTGCCAGCAGCCCACCCACTGAAGCTTTCTTT
-	-	TRBJ1-6	TRBV13	CASSLVGANSPLHF	TGTGCCAGCAGCTTAGTGGGGGCTAATTCACCCCTCCACTTT
many	TRBD2	TRBJ2-2	TRBV11-2	CASSLIRRGGTRWKANTGELFF	TGTGCCAGCAGCCTCATAAGACGGGGGGGGACTAGGTGGAAGGCGAACACCGGGGAGCTGTTTTTT
-	-	TRBJ2-5	TRBV29-1	CSVDQGMRETQYF	TGCAGCGTTGACCAGGGGATGAGGGAGACCCAGTACTTC
once	-	TRBJ1-1	TRBV19	CASRKGWAEAFF	TGTGCCAGTAGAAAGGGGTGGGCTGAAGCTTTCTTT
-	-	TRBJ2-1	TRBV3-1	CASSQTQAKSVLFF	TGTGCCAGCAGCCAAACTCAGGCCAAGTCCGTTCTGTTCTTC
many	TRBD2	TRBJ2-7	TRBV27	CASSLRTSSYEQYF	TGTGCCAGCAGTTTGAGGACTAGTTCCTACGAGCAGTACTTC
-	-	TRBJ1-6	TRBV4-2	CASSQASIRSYNSPLHF	TGTGCCAGCAGCCAAGCATCTATTCGCTCCTATAATTCACCCCTCCACTTT
many	-	TRBJ1-2	TRBV12-5	CASGLASGPPFGGYTF	TGTGCTAGTGGTTTGGCCTCCGGGCCACCTTTCGGGGGCTACACCTTC
many	-	TRBJ2-3	TRBV4-2	CASSRERIEDTQYF	TGTGCCAGCAGCCGAGAAAGGATTGAAGATACGCAGTATTTT
many	-	TRBJ2-7	TRBV7-2	CASSAPSTDNRREQYF	TGTGCCAGCAGCGCCCCAAGTACGGACAATCGACGCGAGCAGTACTTC
many	-	TRBJ1-5	TRBV20-1	CSARGQEKVAVGNQPQHF	TGCAGTGCTAGGGGTCAGGAAAAAGTGGCTGTCGGCAATCAGCCCCAGCATTTT
few	TRBD1	TRBJ1-5	TRBV6-5	CASRRLTGGVQPQHF	TGTGCCAGCAGACGCCTGACAGGGGGCGTGCAGCCCCAGCATTTT
many	-	TRBJ1-5	TRBV5-1	CASSLWTGRDQPQHF	TGCGCCAGCAGCTTGTGGACGGGGCGGGATCAGCCCCAGCATTTT
many	-	TRBJ2-3	TRBV7-9	CASSDPMEGKRSPANTQYF	TGTGCCAGCAGCGACCCAATGGAGGGGAAGCGGAGCCCTGCGAATACGCAGTATTTT
-	-	TRBJ1-2	TRBV20-1	CSARDPQGTVYGYTF	TGCAGTGCTAGAGACCCCCAAGGGACGGTCTATGGCTACACCTTC
-	TRBD1	TRBJ1-2	TRBV20-1	CSARLDRAYGYTF	TGCAGTGCTAGACTGGACAGGGCATATGGCTACACCTTC
few	TRBD2	TRBJ2-1	TRBV5-6	CASSGGIAGGSNNEQFF	TGTGCCAGCAGCGGGGGAATAGCGGGAGGGAGTAATAATGAGCAGTTCTTC
few	-	TRBJ2-1	TRBV7-3	CASSLKQAPYQYNEQFF	TGTGCCAGCAGCTTAAAACAGGCCCCATATCAATACAATGAGCAGTTCTTC
many	-	TRBJ2-1	TRBV28	CASSSDSLGYNEQFF	TGTGCCAGCAGTTCGGACTCCCTTGGATACAATGAGCAGTTCTTC
few	-	TRBJ1-2	TRBV19	CATCRTDDYGYTF	TGTGCCACCTGTCGGACCGACGATTATGGCTACACCTTC
few	TRBD2	TRBJ2-1	TRBV3-1	CASSQALAGKDEQFF	TGTGCCAGCAGCCAAGCGCTAGCGGGAAAAGATGAGCAGTTCTTC
few	TRBD2	TRBJ2-4	TRBV28	CASTSLSGIGNIQYF	TGTGCCAGCACCTCTTTAAGCGGGATTGGAAACATTCAGTACTTC
-	-	TRBJ2-3	TRBV7-9	CASSLMGVTRASTDTQYF	TGTGCCAGCAGCCTGATGGGGGTGACCCGAGCTAGCACAGATACGCAGTATTTT
many	TRBD1	TRBJ1-1	TRBV6-5	CASMDRGNTEAFF	TGTGCCAGTATGGACAGGGGGAACACTGAAGCTTTCTTT
-	TRBD2	TRBJ2-3	TRBV29-1	CSVGGVSGRGSTDTQYF	TGCAGCGTTGGCGGGGTTAGCGGGAGGGGATCCACAGATACGCAGTATTTT
-	-	TRBJ1-2	TRBV19	CASRLQAHYGYTF	TGTGCCAGTAGACTGCAGGCCCACTATGGCTACACCTTC
-	-	TRBJ1-5	TRBV20-1	CSARRINQPQHF	TGCAGTGCGCGGCGGATCAATCAGCCCCAGCATTTT
-	-	TRBJ1-1	TRBV9	CASSAWTVQTEAFF	TGTGCCAGCAGCGCTTGGACAGTCCAAACTGAAGCTTTCTTT
few	TRBD1	TRBJ2-7	TRBV29-1	CSADGQGSEQYF	TGCAGCGCCGACGGACAGGGGTCCGAGCAGTACTTC
many	-	TRBJ2-3	TRBV7-4	CASSPPRGGGDTQYF	TGTGCCAGCAGCCCTCCGCGGGGAGGTGGAGATACGCAGTATTTT
many	-	TRBJ2-5	TRBV12-3/TRBV12-4	CASRDLQETQYF	TGTGCCAGCCGGGACCTACAAGAGACCCAGTACTTC
-	-	TRBJ2-3	TRBV11-1	CASSPEGQITDTQYF	TGTGCCAGCAGCCCAGAGGGGCAGATAACAGATACGCAGTATTTT
many	TRBD2	TRBJ2-7	TRBV28	CASSSGTSGRGEQYF	TGTGCCAGCAGTTCCGGGACTAGCGGGAGGGGTGAGCAGTACTTC
few	TRBD2	TRBJ2-1	TRBV29-1	CSVDGTSGRAEQFF	TGCAGCGTTGACGGGACTAGCGGGAGGGCCGAACAGTTCTTC
many	TRBD1	TRBJ1-5	TRBV7-8	CASSKGQGGNQPQHF	TGTGCCAGCAGCAAGGGACAGGGAGGCAATCAGCCCCAGCATTTT
many	-	TRBJ1-4	TRBV2	CASSDLRSPEKLFF	TGTGCCAGCAGTGATCTACGCAGCCCGGAAAAACTGTTTTTT
many	-	TRBJ2-1	TRBV28	CASRSIGGGQFF	TGTGCCAGCAGATCCATTGGAGGGGGGCAGTTCTTC
-	-	TRBJ2-2	TRBV6-1	CASRNSGELFF	TGTGCCAGCAGGAACTCCGGGGAGCTGTTTTTT
-	-	TRBJ1-1	TRBV7-9	CAIDWAGTEAFF	TGTGCCATCGACTGGGCAGGCACTGAAGCTTTCTTT
many	-	TRBJ2-1	TRBV28	CASSLNGFLVAEDRHEQFF	TGTGCCAGCAGTTTAAACGGTTTTCTGGTAGCGGAGGACCGTCATGAGCAGTTCTTC
-	-	TRBJ2-1	TRBV20-1	CSARAWRADYNEQFF	TGCAGTGCTAGAGCTTGGCGGGCAGACTACAATGAGCAGTTCTTC
many	-	TRBJ2-7	TRBV7-9	CASSLGGERVSYEQYF	TGTGCCAGCAGCTTAGGAGGCGAGCGAGTATCCTACGAGCAGTACTTC
few	-	TRBJ2-1	TRBV20-1	CSADYYNEQFF	TGCAGTGCCGACTACTACAATGAGCAGTTCTTC
-	-	TRBJ2-7	TRBV15	CATSRDNEQYF	TGTGCCACCAGCAGAGATAACGAGCAGTACTTC
many	-	TRBJ2-7	TRBV7-2	CASSLNYQGREQYF	TGTGCCAGCAGCTTAAATTATCAGGGGAGGGAGCAGTACTTC
few	TRBD1	TRBJ1-2	TRBV28	CASSWDRADYGYTF	TGTGCCAGCAGTTGGGACAGGGCTGACTATGGCTACACCTTC